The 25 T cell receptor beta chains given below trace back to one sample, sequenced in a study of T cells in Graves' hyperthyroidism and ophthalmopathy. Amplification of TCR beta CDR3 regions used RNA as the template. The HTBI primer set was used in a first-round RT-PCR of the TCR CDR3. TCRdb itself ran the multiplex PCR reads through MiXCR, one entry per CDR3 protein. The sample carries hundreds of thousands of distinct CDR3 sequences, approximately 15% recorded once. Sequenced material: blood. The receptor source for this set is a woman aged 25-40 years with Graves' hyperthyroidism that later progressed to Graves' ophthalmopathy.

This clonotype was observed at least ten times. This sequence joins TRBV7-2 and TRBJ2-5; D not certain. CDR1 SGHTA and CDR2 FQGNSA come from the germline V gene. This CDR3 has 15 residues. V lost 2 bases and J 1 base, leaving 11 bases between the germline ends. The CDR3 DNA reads TGTGCCAGCAGCTTATACCTGGATGCCCAAGAGACCCAGTACTTC. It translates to CASSLYLDAQETQYF.

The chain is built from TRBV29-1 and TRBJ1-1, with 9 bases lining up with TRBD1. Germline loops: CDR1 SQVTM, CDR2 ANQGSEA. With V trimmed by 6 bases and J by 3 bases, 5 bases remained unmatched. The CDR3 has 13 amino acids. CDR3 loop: CSVFRTGDTEAFF. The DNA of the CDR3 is TGCAGCGTGTTTCGGACAGGGGACACTGAAGCTTTCTTT.

For the CDR3, the DNA is TGTGCCAGCAGTGAATATGGGAGCAGGGAAGCTGGAAACACCATATATTTT. Amino acid sequence: CASSEYGSREAGNTIYF. The chain is built from TRBV25-1 and TRBJ1-3, with D tentatively TRBD1 (5 bases). The CDR3 runs 17 residues. Germline-derived CDR1 and CDR2 are MGHDK and SYGVNS. V lost 0 bases and J 2 bases, leaving 14 bases between the germline ends.

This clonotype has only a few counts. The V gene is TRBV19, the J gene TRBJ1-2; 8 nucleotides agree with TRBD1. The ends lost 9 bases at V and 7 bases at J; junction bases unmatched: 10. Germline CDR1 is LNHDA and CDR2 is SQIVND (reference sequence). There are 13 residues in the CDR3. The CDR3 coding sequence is TGTGCCAGCCGGGACAGGACCTTCGGTGGCTACACCTTC. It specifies CASRDRTFGGYTF.

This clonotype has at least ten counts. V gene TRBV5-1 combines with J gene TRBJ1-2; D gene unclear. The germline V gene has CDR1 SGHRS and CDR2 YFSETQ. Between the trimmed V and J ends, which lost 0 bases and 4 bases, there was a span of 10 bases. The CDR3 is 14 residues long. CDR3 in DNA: TGCGCCAGCAGCTTGGACGGACTTGGCTATGGCTACACCTTC. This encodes CASSLDGLGYGYTF. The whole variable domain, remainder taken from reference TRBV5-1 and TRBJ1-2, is KAGVTQTPRYLIKTRGQQVTLSCSPISGHRSVSWYQQTPGQGLQFLFEYFSETQRNKGNFPGRFSGRQFSNSRSEMNVSTLELGDSALYLCASSLDGLGYGYTFGSGTRLTVV.

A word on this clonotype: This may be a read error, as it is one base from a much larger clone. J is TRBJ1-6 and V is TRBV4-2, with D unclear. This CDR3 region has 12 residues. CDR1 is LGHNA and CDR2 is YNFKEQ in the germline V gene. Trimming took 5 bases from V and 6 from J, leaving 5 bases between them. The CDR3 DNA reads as TGTGCCAGCAGCACCACTAATTCACCCCTCCACTTT. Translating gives CASSTTNSPLHF.

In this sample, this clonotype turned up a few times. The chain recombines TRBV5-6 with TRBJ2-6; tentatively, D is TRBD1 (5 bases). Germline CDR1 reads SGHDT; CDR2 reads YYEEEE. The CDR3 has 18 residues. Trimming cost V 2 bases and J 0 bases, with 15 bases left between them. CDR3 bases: TGTGCCAGCAGCTTAAAGAACAGGCCTAGCTCTGGGGCCAACGTCCTGACTTTC. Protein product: CASSLKNRPSSGANVLTF.

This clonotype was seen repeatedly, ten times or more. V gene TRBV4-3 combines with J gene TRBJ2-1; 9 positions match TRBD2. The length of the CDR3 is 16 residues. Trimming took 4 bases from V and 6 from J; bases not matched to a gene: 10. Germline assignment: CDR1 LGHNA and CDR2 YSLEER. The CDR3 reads CASSPEESSGTNEQFF. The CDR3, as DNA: TGCGCCAGCAGCCCTGAGGAGTCTAGCGGGACCAATGAGCAGTTCTTC.

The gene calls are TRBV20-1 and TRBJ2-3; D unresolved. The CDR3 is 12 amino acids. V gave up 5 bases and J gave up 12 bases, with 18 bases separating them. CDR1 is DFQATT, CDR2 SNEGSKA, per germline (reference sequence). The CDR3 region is CSAADHVSSQYF. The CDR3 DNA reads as TGCAGTGCTGCCGACCATGTATCCTCCCAGTATTTT.

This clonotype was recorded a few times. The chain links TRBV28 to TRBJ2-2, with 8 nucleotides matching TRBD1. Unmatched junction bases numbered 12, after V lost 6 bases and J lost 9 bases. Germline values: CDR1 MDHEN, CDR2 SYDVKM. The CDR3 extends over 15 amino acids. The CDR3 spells CASSPRQGSPRELFF. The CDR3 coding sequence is TGTGCCAGCAGCCCCAGACAGGGGTCCCCCAGGGAGCTGTTTTTT. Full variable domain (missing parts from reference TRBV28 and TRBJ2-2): DVKVTQSSRYLVKRTGEKVFLECVQDMDHENMFWYRQDPGLGLRLIYFSYDVKMKEKGDIPEGYSVSREKKERFSLILESASTNQTSMYLCASSPRQGSPRELFFGEGSRLTVL.

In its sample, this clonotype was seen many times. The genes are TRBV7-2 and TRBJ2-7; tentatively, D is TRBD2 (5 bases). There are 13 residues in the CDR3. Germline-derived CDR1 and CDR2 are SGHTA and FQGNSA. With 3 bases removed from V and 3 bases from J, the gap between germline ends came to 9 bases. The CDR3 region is CASSFGEGYEQYF. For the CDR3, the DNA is TGTGCCAGCAGCTTCGGAGAGGGCTACGAGCAGTACTTC. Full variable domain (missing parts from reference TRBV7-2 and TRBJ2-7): GAGVSQSPSNKVTEKGKDVELRCDPISGHTALYWYRQSLGQGLEFLIYFQGNSAPDKSGLPSDRFSAERTGGSVSTLTIQRTQQEDSAVYLCASSFGEGYEQYFGPGTRLTVT.

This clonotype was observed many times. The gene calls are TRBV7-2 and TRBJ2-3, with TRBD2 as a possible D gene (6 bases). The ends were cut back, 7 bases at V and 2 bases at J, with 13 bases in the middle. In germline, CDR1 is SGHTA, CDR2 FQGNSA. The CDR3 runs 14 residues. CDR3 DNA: TGTGCCAGCAACCGCGGGACGACCACAGATACGCAGTATTTT. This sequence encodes CASNRGTTTDTQYF.

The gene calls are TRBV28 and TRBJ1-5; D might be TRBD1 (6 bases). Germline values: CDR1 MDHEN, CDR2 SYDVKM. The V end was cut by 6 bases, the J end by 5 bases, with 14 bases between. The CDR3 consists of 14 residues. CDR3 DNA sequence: TGTGCCAGCAGGTTGACAGGAGGGCATCAGCCCCAGCATTTT. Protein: CASRLTGGHQPQHF.

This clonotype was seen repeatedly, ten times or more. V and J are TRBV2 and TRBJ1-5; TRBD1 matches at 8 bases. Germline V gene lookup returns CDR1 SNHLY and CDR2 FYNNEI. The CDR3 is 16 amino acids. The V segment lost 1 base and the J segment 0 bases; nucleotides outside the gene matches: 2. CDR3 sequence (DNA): TGTGCCAGCAGTGAAGGGGGACAGGTTAGCAATCAGCCCCAGCATTTT. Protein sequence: CASSEGGQVSNQPQHF.

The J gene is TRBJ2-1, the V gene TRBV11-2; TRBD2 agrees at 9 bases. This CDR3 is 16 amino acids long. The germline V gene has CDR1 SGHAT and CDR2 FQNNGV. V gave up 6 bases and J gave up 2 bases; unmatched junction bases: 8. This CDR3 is CASSPRLAETYNEQFF. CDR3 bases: TGTGCCAGCAGTCCTCGACTAGCGGAAACCTACAATGAGCAGTTCTTC. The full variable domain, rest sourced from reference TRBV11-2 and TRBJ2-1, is EAGVAQSPRYKIIEKRQSVAFWCNPISGHATLYWYQQILGQGPKLLIQFQNNGVVDDSQLPKDRFSAERLKGVDSTLKIQPAKLEDSAVYLCASSPRLAETYNEQFFGPGTRLTVL.

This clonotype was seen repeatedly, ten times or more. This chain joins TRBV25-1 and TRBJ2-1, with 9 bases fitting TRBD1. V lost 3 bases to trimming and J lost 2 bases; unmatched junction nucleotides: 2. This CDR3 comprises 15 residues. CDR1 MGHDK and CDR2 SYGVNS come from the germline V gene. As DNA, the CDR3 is TGTGCCAGCAGTGACCACAGGGGGCCCTACAATGAGCAGTTCTTC. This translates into CASSDHRGPYNEQFF.

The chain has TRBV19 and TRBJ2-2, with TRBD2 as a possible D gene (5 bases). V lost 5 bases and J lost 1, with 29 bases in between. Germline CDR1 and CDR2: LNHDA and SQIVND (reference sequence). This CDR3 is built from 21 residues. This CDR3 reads CASSPRYSEILKERNTGELFF. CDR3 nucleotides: TGTGCCAGTAGTCCGCGGTATAGCGAGATACTGAAAGAGCGGAACACCGGGGAGCTGTTTTTT.

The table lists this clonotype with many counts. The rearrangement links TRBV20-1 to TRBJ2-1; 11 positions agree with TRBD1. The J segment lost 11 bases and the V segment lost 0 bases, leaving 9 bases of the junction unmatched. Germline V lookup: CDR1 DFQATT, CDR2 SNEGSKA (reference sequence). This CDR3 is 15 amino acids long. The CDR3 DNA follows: TGCAGTGCTAGAGACGGGACAGGGGGTCCGGGGAAGCAGTTCTTC. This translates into CSARDGTGGPGKQFF.

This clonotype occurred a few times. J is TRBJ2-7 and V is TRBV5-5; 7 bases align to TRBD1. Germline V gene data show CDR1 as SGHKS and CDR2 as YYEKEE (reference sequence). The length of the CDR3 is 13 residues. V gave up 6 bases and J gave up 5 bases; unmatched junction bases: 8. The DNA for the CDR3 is TGTGCCAGCACCGCGACAGGGTCCCACGAGCAGTACTTC. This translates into CASTATGSHEQYF.

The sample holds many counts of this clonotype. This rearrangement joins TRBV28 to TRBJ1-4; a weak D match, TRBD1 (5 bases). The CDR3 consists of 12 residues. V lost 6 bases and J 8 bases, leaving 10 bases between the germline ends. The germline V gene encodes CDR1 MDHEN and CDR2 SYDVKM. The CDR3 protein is CASRWGEEKLFF. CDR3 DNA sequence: TGTGCCAGCAGATGGGGGGAGGAAAAACTGTTTTTT.

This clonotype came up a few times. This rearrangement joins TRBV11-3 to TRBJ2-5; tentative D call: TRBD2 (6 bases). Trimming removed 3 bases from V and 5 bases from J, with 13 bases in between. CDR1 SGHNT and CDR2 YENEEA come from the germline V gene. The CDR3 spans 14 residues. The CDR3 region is CASSFGGVRETQYF. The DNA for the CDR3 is TGTGCCAGCAGCTTCGGGGGAGTCCGCGAGACCCAGTACTTC.

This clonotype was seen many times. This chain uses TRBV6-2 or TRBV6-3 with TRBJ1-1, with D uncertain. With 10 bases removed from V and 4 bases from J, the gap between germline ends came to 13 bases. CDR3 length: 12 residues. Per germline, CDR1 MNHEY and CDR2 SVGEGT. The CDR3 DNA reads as TGTGCCATCAGCGGGGTCGGCACTGAAGCTTTCTTT. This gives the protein CAISGVGTEAFF.

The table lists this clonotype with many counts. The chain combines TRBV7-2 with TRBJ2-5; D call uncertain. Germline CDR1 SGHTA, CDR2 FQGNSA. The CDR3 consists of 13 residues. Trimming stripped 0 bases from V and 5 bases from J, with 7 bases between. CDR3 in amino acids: CASSLAGYETQYF. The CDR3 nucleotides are TGTGCCAGCAGCTTAGCGGGCTATGAGACCCAGTACTTC.

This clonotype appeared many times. CDR3: CASSPNGDRGNGYTF. In DNA form, the CDR3 reads TGCGCCAGCAGCCCCAACGGGGACAGGGGAAATGGCTACACCTTC. The chain combines TRBV5-1 with TRBJ1-2, with 10 bases lining up with TRBD1. Germline CDR1 reads SGHRS; CDR2 reads YFSETQ. The CDR3 runs 15 residues. V shed 4 bases and J 6 bases; nucleotides not matched to a gene: 9.

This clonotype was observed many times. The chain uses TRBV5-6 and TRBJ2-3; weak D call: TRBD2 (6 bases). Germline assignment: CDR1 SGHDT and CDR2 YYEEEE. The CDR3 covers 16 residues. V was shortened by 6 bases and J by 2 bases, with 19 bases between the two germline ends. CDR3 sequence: CASTPWVGRYTDTQYF. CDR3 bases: TGTGCCAGCACCCCTTGGGTAGGGAGGTACACAGATACGCAGTATTTT.